The sequence of this T cell receptor (beta chain) was determined in a study of low-dose radiotherapy and immunotherapy resistance in tumors. With TRAV- and TRBV-specific primers, first-strand cDNA was made, covering the alpha and beta chains. Both a constant-region primer and a V-primer adapter served to amplify TCRs across roughly 20 PCR cycles. One entry per CDR3 protein results from TCRdb running MiXCR on the reads. Of 60,000 to 90,000 distinct CDR3 sequences in the sample, around 30% were seen once. Looked up from germline, CDR1 is SEHNR and CDR2 is FQNEAQ (reference sequence). The V and J ends lost 6 bases and 1 base respectively, with 12 bases between them. CDR3 size: 14 residues. This clonotype was observed at least ten times. Time point in this sample: before trial treatment. Nivolumab, ipilimumab, aspirin, low-dose cyclophosphamide and low-dose radiotherapy were given to donors.

This receptor was identified in a female donor with ovarian cancer. The specimen was PBMCs, collected before treatment. The rearrangement joins TRBV7-9 to TRBJ1-1; weak D call: TRBD1 (6 bases). DNA for the CDR3: TGTGCCAGCAGTCTAATACAGGGGAACACTGAAGCTTTCTTT. This translates into CASSLIQGNTEAFF.